This TCR beta chain was sequenced during a study of T-cell reconstitution after alpha-beta-depleted transplantation in children. Germline assignment: CDR1 DFQATT and CDR2 SNEGSKA (reference sequence). This CDR3 has 15 amino acids. Trimming pared 0 bases from V and 2 bases from J, leaving 11 bases between. This sample's TCRbeta library carried unique molecular identifier barcodes. MiXCR, run by TCRdb on the PCR reads, gives a single entry per CDR3 protein. The sample carries hundreds of thousands of distinct CDR3 sequences, roughly 17% recorded once. This clonotype was seen at least ten times. The receptor's source is a human donor who donated a stem cell graft to a child with acute myeloid leukemia. This chain uses TRBV20-1 with TRBJ2-1, with a tentative D call TRBD1 (5 bases). The source was PBMCs from the stem cell graft donor, collected from the stem cell graft. CDR3 nucleotides: TGCAGTGCTAGAGATTGGGGCAAAACCTACAATGAGCAGTTCTTC. This encodes CSARDWGKTYNEQFF.